Here is one T cell receptor beta chain with its context. As yet, its antigen is unknown. Regions amplified from RNA transcripts were the TCR beta CDR3 regions. When the TCR CDR3 underwent first-round RT-PCR, the HTBI primer set was used. Via MiXCR, TCRdb re-called the multiplex PCR reads, giving one row per CDR3 protein. Here the sample spans around 200,000 distinct CDR3 sequences, 15% to 20% being singletons. The sample belongs to a study of T cells in Graves' hyperthyroidism and ophthalmopathy. Uncontrolled infection, other autoimmune disease, pregnancy or lactation disqualified patients from enrolment. General study findings and limits: In the blood, most expanded thyroid clonotypes above 0.001 appeared as well. A model using 13 V-J features told ophthalmopathy apart from stable hyperthyroidism.

The sample was blood. The sequence was obtained from a man between 35 and 55 years old with Graves' hyperthyroidism.

The CDR3 loop is CASSQDTGGSGYTF. CDR3 DNA: TGCGCCAGCAGCCAAGATACCGGGGGCAGTGGCTACACCTTC. The V and J genes are TRBV4-3 and TRBJ1-2; a possible D gene is TRBD1 (6 bases). The CDR3 length is 14 residues. The V end lost 0 bases, the J end lost 7 bases, and 12 bases lay between the germline ends. Per the germline V gene, CDR1 is LGHNA and CDR2 is YSLEER.